A single sample is the source of the 5 T cell receptor beta chains below, sequenced in a study of shared clonotypes between healthy human individuals. Clones were read by immunoSEQ multiplex PCR, and TCRdb kept only the in-frame ones, dropping some. This sample yields some 2,500,000 clones, of which approximately 90% are seen a single time; 0.37% belongs to the top ten. Sequenced material: naive CD4+ T cells from PBMCs. Specified subset: CD45RA+ positively selected. The receptors originated from a man between 18 and 29 years old in good health. Some clones in this sample may be carry-over from other donors' samples.

This clone has a single count. V usage is TRBV7-3 and J usage is TRBJ2-1; D tentatively fits TRBD1 or TRBD2 (5 bases each). Trimming pared 6 bases from V and 2 bases from J, leaving 14 bases between. This CDR3 comprises 15 residues. Germline lookup yields CDR1 SGHTA and CDR2 FQGTGA. This CDR3 is CASSRDDGTYNEQFF. The CDR3, as DNA: TGTGCCAGCAGTCGGGACGACGGGACCTACAATGAGCAGTTCTTC.

This clone came up once. J is TRBJ1-2 and V is TRBV18, with unresolved D. The germline V gene has CDR1 KGHSH and CDR2 LQKENI. V was clipped by 3 bases and J by 5 bases, with 10 bases between them. The CDR3 contains 13 residues. The CDR3 is CASSPSVSYGYTF. The CDR3 nucleotides read TGTGCCAGCTCACCGTCGGTCAGTTATGGCTACACCTTC.

The CDR3 loop reads CASSLGQGTSEQYF. The DNA of the CDR3 is TGTGCCAGCAGTTTGGGACAGGGGACCTCTGAGCAGTACTTC. The gene calls are TRBV28 and TRBJ2-7, with 10 bases that match TRBD1. V shed 3 bases and J 7 bases; nucleotides not matched to a gene: 6. CDR3 size: 14 residues. Germline V gene lookup returns CDR1 MDHEN and CDR2 SYDVKM.

The chain carries TRBV16 and TRBJ1-5, with 9 bases matching TRBD1. The CDR3 contains 14 residues. The V gene's germline CDR1 is KGHSY and CDR2 FQNENV. With V trimmed by 4 bases and J by 6 bases, 4 bases remained unmatched. The CDR3 nucleotides read TGTGCCAGCAGCCGACAGGGGGGTGGTCAGCCCCAGCATTTT. Translating it yields CASSRQGGGQPQHF.

The rearrangement joins TRBV28 to TRBJ1-2; 8 nucleotides line up with TRBD1. Germline CDR1 reads MDHEN; CDR2 reads SYDVKM. V lost 4 bases, J lost 4 bases, and 8 bases stayed unmatched. The CDR3 loop spans 15 amino acids. The CDR3 DNA is TGTGCCAGCAGTTCCGCAGGGGGCCGCCGCTATGGCTACACCTTC. Its translation is CASSSAGGRRYGYTF.